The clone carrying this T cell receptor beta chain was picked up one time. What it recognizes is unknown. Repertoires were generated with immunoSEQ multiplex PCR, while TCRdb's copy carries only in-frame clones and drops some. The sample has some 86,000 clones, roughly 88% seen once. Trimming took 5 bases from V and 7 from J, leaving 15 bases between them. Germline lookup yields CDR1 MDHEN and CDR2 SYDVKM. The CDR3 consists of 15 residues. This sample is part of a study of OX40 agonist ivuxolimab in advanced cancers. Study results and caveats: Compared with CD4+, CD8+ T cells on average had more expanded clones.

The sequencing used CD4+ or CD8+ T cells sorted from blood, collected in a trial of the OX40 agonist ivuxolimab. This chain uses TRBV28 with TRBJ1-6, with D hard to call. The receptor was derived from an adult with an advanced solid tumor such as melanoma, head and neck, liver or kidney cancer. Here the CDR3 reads CASSLQGFGNSPLHF. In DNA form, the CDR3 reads TGTGCCAGCAGTCTCCAAGGGTTCGGGAATTCACCCCTCCACTTT.